This T cell receptor beta chain was recovered during a study of yellow fever vaccine responses in identical twins. CDR1 is ENHRY, CDR2 SYGVKD, per germline. V was clipped by 1 base and J by 3 bases, with 12 bases between them. This CDR3 comprises 16 residues. TCRdb fed the RT-PCR reads into MiXCR, producing one record per CDR3 protein. The profile shows about 21,000 distinct CDR3 sequences, around four fifths of them singletons. The sequence was collected from a woman aged 18-29 years who received the yellow fever vaccine. V and J are TRBV10-3 and TRBJ2-2; tentative D call: TRBD2 (5 bases). The sample consisted of T cells from blood (PBMCs), unsorted or a sorted subset (not recorded which), taken before or after yellow fever vaccination (not recorded which). CDR3 protein: CAISEFRTGYTGELFF. The CDR3 bases are TGTGCCATCAGTGAGTTTCGGACTGGGTACACCGGGGAGCTGTTTTTT.